The 22 T cell receptor beta chains listed next were all sequenced from one sample in a study of T cells expressing NK-cell markers. TCRdb reprocessed the 5' RACE reads and stores each CDR3 protein as one record, lacking DNA. The sample has roughly 180,000 distinct CDR3 sequences. The sequencing input was blood T cells: a sorted CD56 or NKG2C T cell subset, CD4+ or CD8+ T cells, or bulk PBMC T cells (not recorded which). The receptor set was obtained from a man aged 18-75 years in good health.

The V call is TRBV29-1, the J call TRBJ1-4; checking the TCRdb D call of TRBD1 is not possible without DNA. The CDR3 runs to 13 residues. Germline assignment: CDR1 SQVTM and CDR2 ANQGSEA. The CDR3 sequence is CSVDPGGTRKLFF. The full variable domain, with the rest looked up from reference TRBV29-1 and TRBJ1-4, is SAVISQKPSRDICQRGTSLTIQCQVDSQVTMMFWYRQQPGQSLTLIATANQGSEATYESGFVIDKFPISRPNLTFSTLTVSNMSPEDSSIYLCSVDPGGTRKLFFGSGTQLSVL.

The chain uses TRBV7-6 and TRBJ2-3; no DNA is available, so the TRBD2 call from TCRdb remains unchecked. In germline, CDR1 is SGHVS, CDR2 FNYEAQ. The CDR3 covers 13 residues. CDR3 protein: CASRSLGTDTQYF.

This CDR3 reads CASSPGSDGYTF. The V call is TRBV7-9, the J call TRBJ1-2; TCRdb names TRBD1, which stays unverified in the absence of DNA. The CDR3 runs 12 residues. CDR1 and CDR2 (germline): SEHNR, FQNEAQ (reference sequence). Based on the CDR3 plus reference TRBV7-9 and TRBJ1-2, the full variable domain is DTGVSQNPRHKITKRGQNVTFRCDPISEHNRLYWYRQTLGQGPEFLTYFQNEAQLEKSRLLSDRFSAERPKGSFSTLEIQRTEQGDSAMYLCASSPGSDGYTFGSGTRLTVV.

The V gene is TRBV7-8, the J gene TRBJ2-7; TCRdb designates TRBD1, a call that cannot be tested without DNA. The CDR3 is made up of 15 amino acids. Germline CDR1 SGHVS, CDR2 FQNEAQ. The CDR3 region is CASSLVQGDGGEQYF.

The chain recombines TRBV29-1 with TRBJ1-6. The CDR3 is 17 amino acids. Germline V gene data show CDR1 as SQVTM and CDR2 as ANQGSEA. The chain's CDR3 is CSTRIPITELYNSPLHF.

The V gene is TRBV11-2, the J gene TRBJ2-7; TCRdb's D call, TRBD2, is unchecked because there is no DNA. The CDR3 consists of 17 residues. Looked up from germline, CDR1 is SGHAT and CDR2 is FQNNGV. CDR3 residues: CASSLGSGGLFSYEQYF. Variable domain in full (rest from reference TRBV11-2 and TRBJ2-7): EAGVAQSPRYKIIEKRQSVAFWCNPISGHATLYWYQQILGQGPKLLIQFQNNGVVDDSQLPKDRFSAERLKGVDSTLKIQPAKLEDSAVYLCASSLGSGGLFSYEQYFGPGTRLTVT.

The chain has TRBV6-1 and TRBJ2-5; TCRdb indicates TRBD2, and absent DNA this call remains unverified. Germline V CDR1 and CDR2: MNHNS, SASEGT. This CDR3 contains 15 residues. The chain's CDR3 is CASRSGGLYQETQYF.

The chain carries TRBV7-9 and TRBJ2-7; TCRdb gives TRBD1 as the D gene, but with no DNA this cannot be confirmed. CDR3 size: 14 residues. Germline V gene sequence: CDR1 SEHNR, CDR2 FQNEAQ (reference sequence). The CDR3 spells CASSFDSDDGEQYF. Variable domain in full (rest from reference TRBV7-9 and TRBJ2-7): DTGVSQNPRHKITKRGQNVTFRCDPISEHNRLYWYRQTLGQGPEFLTYFQNEAQLEKSRLLSDRFSAERPKGSFSTLEIQRTEQGDSAMYLCASSFDSDDGEQYFGPGTRLTVT.

This chain connects TRBV15 to TRBJ2-7. Germline CDR1 is LNHNV and CDR2 is YYDKDF (reference sequence). CDR3 length equals 14 residues. CDR3 protein: CATSRQIEDYEQYF. The full variable domain, rest sourced from reference TRBV15 and TRBJ2-7, is DAMVIQNPRYQVTQFGKPVTLSCSQTLNHNVMYWYQQKSSQAPKLLFHYYDKDFNNEADTPDNFQSRRPNTSFCFLDIRSPGLGDTAMYLCATSRQIEDYEQYFGPGTRLTVT.

The chain employs TRBV5-1 and TRBJ2-3; TCRdb designates TRBD1, a call that cannot be tested without DNA. The CDR3 is 16 amino acids. Germline V gene data show CDR1 as SGHRS and CDR2 as YFSETQ. The chain's CDR3 is CASSLDGAGYTDTQYF.

The chain employs TRBV9 and TRBJ2-3; TCRdb returns TRBD2, unconfirmable since there is no DNA. Germline assignment: CDR1 SGDLS and CDR2 YYNGEE. The CDR3 loop spans 17 amino acids. The CDR3 loop is CASSVGLAGDPTDTQYF.

This chain uses TRBV27 with TRBJ1-2; TCRdb lists TRBD1, though no DNA is available to test this call. This CDR3 spans 15 amino acids. Germline CDR1 MNHEY, CDR2 SMNVEV (reference sequence). The CDR3 spells CASSYSRTGGYGYTF.

The chain carries TRBV15 and TRBJ2-7; absent DNA, TCRdb's TRBD1 call cannot be checked. The CDR3 is 17 amino acids. Germline lookup yields CDR1 LNHNV and CDR2 YYDKDF (reference sequence). The CDR3: CATSRDLTGRPLEEQYF.

V usage is TRBV3-1 and J usage is TRBJ2-7; TCRdb reports TRBD2, a call that lacks DNA to check it against. Germline loops: CDR1 LGHDT, CDR2 YNNKEL (reference sequence). This CDR3 contains 15 residues. CDR3 in amino acids: CASSQLLAGFGEQYF.

The chain joins TRBV5-6 to TRBJ2-3. This CDR3 region has 15 residues. The V gene's germline CDR1 is SGHDT and CDR2 YYEEEE. This chain's CDR3 is CASSWGAGGTDTQYF.

The V gene is TRBV9, the J gene TRBJ2-3; the TCRdb D gene call, TRBD2, has no DNA to confirm it. Per germline, CDR1 SGDLS and CDR2 YYNGEE. The CDR3 covers 16 residues. This CDR3 reads CASSVTSGGVTDTQYF.

V and J are TRBV20-1 and TRBJ1-1. Germline V gene data show CDR1 as DFQATT and CDR2 as SNEGSKA (reference sequence). The CDR3 spans 11 residues. The CDR3 reads CSAPQGSEAFF.

The chain is built from TRBV20-1 and TRBJ2-7; TCRdb names TRBD1, which stays unverified in the absence of DNA. The CDR3 has 14 amino acids. Germline CDR1 is DFQATT and CDR2 is SNEGSKA (reference sequence). The CDR3 loop is CSARPGQGFYEQYF.

The V call is TRBV4-1, the J call TRBJ1-1; the D call from TCRdb, TRBD1, cannot be confirmed without DNA. Looked up from germline, CDR1 is MGHRA and CDR2 is YSYEKL. There are 14 residues in the CDR3. CDR3 sequence reads: CASSLRTDNTEAFF.

The chain is built from TRBV7-9 and TRBJ1-3; TCRdb selects TRBD1, and the lack of DNA leaves this call unchecked. CDR1 is SEHNR and CDR2 is FQNEAQ in the germline V gene (reference sequence). This CDR3 spans 16 amino acids. The CDR3 sequence is CASSDYGQPSGNTIYF.

This sequence joins TRBV4-1 and TRBJ2-7; the TRBD1 assignment by TCRdb is unverifiable without DNA. The CDR3 length is 15 residues. Germline V gene data show CDR1 as MGHRA and CDR2 as YSYEKL. The CDR3 loop reads CASSQTDSFQYEQYF.

The V and J genes are TRBV9 and TRBJ2-4; TCRdb calls TRBD1, which cannot be checked without DNA. The CDR3 length is 17 residues. The germline gives CDR1 SGDLS, CDR2 YYNGEE. The CDR3 here is CASSAASNRGRVDIQYF.